This T cell receptor (beta chain) was captured by sequencing in a study of regulatory T cells in long-lasting Graves disease. Study in general: Graves' patients diagnosed newly had used antithyroid drugs under 3 months.

The germline gives CDR1 LGHDT, CDR2 YNNKEL (reference sequence). The ends were cut back, 6 bases at V and 2 bases at J, with 16 bases in the middle. CDR3 length equals 15 residues. Combining iRepertoire HTBI primers with Arm-PCR of CDR3 regions, the authors built TCR beta libraries. One entry per CDR3 protein, called by TCRdb with MiXCR from the multiplex PCR reads. The repertoire includes hundreds of thousands of distinct CDR3 sequences, roughly a sixth of them detected once, and 25% to 30% sits in the top ten. This clonotype was found many times. Time point described: newly diagnosed GD, antithyroid drugs for less than 3 months. After RNA was extracted from PBMCs, the TCR library was made from it. Separately, the same data were catalogued under a study of T cells in Graves' hyperthyroidism and ophthalmopathy. Per that study: HTBI primers were employed in a first-round RT-PCR of the TCR CDR3. Among thyroid clonotypes expanded above 0.001, most also appeared in blood.

Sequencing used peripheral blood mononuclear cells (PBMCs), obtained at new diagnosis, from a patient treated with antithyroid drugs. The TCR was taken from a man in his forties with Graves disease. The V and J genes are TRBV3-1 and TRBJ1-1, with D hard to call. DNA of the CDR3: TGTGCCAGCAGATCGGGGTACCTCCTAAACACTGAAGCTTTCTTT. Amino acid sequence: CASRSGYLLNTEAFF.